This T cell receptor (beta chain) was observed in a study of shared clonotypes between healthy human individuals. The CDR3 length is 19 residues. Trimming took off 0 bases at V and 1 base at J, with 19 bases between the two ends. Per the germline V gene, CDR1 is LNHNV and CDR2 is YYDKDF (reference sequence). Investigators spread the genomic DNA of each subset evenly over several immunoSEQ plates. Produced via immunoSEQ multiplex PCR; TCRdb's table is partial and in-frame only. Altogether approximately 2.1 million clones are present, 85% to 95% being singletons, with the ten largest covering about 0.37%.

The chain is built from TRBV15 and TRBJ1-3; a possible D gene is TRBD1 (5 bases). Sequenced sample: naive CD4+ T cells from PBMCs. This sample's subset: CD45RA+ positively selected. The TCR comes from a man aged 18 to 29 in good health. Some clones in this sample may be carry-over from other donors' samples. CDR3 amino acids: CATSRDLVARAESGNTIYF. The CDR3 nucleotides are TGTGCCACCAGCAGAGATTTGGTCGCCAGGGCTGAATCTGGAAACACCATATATTTT.